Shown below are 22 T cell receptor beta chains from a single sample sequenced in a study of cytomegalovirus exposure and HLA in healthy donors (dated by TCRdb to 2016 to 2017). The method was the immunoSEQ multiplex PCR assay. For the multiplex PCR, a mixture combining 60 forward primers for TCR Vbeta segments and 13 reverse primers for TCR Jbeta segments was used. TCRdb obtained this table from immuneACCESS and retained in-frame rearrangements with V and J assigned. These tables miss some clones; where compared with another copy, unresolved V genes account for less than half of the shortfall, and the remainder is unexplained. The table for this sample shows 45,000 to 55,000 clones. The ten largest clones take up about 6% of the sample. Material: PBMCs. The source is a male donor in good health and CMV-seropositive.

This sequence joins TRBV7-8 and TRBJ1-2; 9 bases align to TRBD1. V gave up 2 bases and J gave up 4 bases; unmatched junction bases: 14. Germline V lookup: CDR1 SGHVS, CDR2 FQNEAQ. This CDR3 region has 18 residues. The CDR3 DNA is TGTGCCAGCAGCTTATTATTGGAAGGGACAGGGCATTTCTATGGCTACACCTTC. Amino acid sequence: CASSLLLEGTGHFYGYTF.

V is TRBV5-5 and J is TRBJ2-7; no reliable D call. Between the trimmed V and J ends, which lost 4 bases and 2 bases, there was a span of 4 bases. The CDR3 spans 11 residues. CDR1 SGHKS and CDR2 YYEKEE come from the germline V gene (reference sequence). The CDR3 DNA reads TGTGCCAGCAGCCCCGCCTACGAGCAGTACTTC. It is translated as CASSPAYEQYF.

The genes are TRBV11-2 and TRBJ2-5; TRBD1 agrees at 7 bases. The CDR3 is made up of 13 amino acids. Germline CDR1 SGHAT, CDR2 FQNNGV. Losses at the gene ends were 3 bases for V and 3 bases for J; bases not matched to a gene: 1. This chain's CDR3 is CASSFDREETQYF. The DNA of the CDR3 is TGTGCCAGCAGCTTCGACAGGGAAGAGACCCAGTACTTC.

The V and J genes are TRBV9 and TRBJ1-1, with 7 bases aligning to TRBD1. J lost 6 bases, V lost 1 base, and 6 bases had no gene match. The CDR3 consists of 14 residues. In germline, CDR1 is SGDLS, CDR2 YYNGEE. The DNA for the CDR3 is TGTGCCAGCAGCGTAAACTACAGGGGAGCTGAAGCTTTCTTT. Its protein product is CASSVNYRGAEAFF.

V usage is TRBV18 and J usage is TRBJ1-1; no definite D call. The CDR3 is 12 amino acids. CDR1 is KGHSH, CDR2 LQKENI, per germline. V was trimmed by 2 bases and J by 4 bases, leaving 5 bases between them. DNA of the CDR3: TGTGCCAGCTCACCAATGAGCACTGAAGCTTTCTTT. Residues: CASSPMSTEAFF. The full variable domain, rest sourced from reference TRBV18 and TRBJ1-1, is NAGVMQNPRHLVRRRGQEARLRCSPMKGHSHVYWYRQLPEEGLKFMVYLQKENIIDESGMPKERFSAEFPKEGPSILRIQQVVRGDSAAYFCASSPMSTEAFFGQGTRLTVV.

As DNA, the CDR3 is TGTGCCAGCAGTGAAACTCACCGGAGCGATGGCTACACCTTC. This gives the protein CASSETHRSDGYTF. The chain is built from TRBV6-1 and TRBJ1-2; D is ambiguous. Germline V CDR1 and CDR2: MNHNS, SASEGT. With 2 bases removed from V and 6 bases from J, the gap between germline ends came to 13 bases. The CDR3 has 14 amino acids.

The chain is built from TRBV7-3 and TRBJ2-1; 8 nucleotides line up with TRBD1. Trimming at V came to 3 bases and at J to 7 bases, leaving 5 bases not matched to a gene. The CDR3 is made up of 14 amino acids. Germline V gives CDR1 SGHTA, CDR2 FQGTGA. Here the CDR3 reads CASSLMTGVNEQFF. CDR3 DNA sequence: TGTGCCAGCAGCTTGATGACAGGGGTTAATGAGCAGTTCTTC.

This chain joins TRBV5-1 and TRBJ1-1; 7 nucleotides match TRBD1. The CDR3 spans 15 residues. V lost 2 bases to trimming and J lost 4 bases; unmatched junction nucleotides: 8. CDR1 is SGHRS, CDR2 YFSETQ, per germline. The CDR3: CASSFTGAEGTEAFF. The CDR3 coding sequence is TGCGCCAGCAGCTTCACAGGGGCCGAGGGCACTGAAGCTTTCTTT.

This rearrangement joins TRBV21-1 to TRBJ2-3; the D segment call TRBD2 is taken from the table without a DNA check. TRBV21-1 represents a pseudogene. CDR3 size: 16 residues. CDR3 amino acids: CASSTLAGGLTDTQYF. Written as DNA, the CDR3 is TGTGCCAGCAGCACCCTAGCGGGGGGCCTCACAGATACGCAGTATTTT.

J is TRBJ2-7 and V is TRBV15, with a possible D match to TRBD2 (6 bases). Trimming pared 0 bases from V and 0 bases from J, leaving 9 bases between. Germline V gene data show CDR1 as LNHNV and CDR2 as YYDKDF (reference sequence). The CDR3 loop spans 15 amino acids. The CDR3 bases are TGTGCCACCAGCAGAGATCGCGGGGTCTCCTACGAGCAGTACTTC. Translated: CATSRDRGVSYEQYF.

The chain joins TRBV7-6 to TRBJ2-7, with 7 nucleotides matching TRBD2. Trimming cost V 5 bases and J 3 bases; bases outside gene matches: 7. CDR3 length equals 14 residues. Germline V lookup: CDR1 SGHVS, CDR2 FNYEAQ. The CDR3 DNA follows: TGTGCCAGCAGCAAAAGTGGGGGGGTCTACGAGCAGTACTTC. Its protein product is CASSKSGGVYEQYF.

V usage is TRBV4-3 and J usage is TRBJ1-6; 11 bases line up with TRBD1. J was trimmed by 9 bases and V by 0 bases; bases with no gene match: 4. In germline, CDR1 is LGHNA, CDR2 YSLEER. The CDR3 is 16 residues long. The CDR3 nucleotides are TGCGCCAGCAGCCAAGAAGCCGGGACAGGGGGTTCACCCCTCCACTTT. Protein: CASSQEAGTGGSPLHF.

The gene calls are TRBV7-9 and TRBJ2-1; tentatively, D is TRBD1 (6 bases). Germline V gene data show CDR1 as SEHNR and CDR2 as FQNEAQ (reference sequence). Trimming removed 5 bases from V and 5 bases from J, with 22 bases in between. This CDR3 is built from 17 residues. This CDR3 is CASSPLGVPYRDNEQFF. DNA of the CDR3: TGTGCCAGCAGCCCGTTGGGGGTACCATACAGGGACAATGAGCAGTTCTTC. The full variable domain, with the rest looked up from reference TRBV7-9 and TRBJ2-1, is DTGVSQNPRHKITKRGQNVTFRCDPISEHNRLYWYRQTLGQGPEFLTYFQNEAQLEKSRLLSDRFSAERPKGSFSTLEIQRTEQGDSAMYLCASSPLGVPYRDNEQFFGPGTRLTVL.

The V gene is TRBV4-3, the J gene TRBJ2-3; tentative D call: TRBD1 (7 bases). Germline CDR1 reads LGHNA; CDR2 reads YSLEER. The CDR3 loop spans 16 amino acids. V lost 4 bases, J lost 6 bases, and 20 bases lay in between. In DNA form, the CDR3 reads TGCGCCAGCAGCCCCCGGGCCGGAGGGGGCGACGATACGCAGTATTTT. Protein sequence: CASSPRAGGGDDTQYF.

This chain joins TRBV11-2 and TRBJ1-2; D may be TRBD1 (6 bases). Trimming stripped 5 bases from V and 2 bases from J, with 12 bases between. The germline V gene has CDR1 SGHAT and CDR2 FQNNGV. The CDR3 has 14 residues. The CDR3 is CASSPTDRNYGYTF. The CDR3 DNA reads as TGTGCCAGCAGCCCTACCGACAGGAACTATGGCTACACCTTC.

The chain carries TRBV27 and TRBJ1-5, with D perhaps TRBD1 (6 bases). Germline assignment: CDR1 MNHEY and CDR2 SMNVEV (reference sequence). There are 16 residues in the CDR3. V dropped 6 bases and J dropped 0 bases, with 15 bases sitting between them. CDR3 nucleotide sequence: TGTGCCAGCAGAAAGGGGGGGGCTGATAGCAATCAGCCCCAGCATTTT. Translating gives CASRKGGADSNQPQHF.

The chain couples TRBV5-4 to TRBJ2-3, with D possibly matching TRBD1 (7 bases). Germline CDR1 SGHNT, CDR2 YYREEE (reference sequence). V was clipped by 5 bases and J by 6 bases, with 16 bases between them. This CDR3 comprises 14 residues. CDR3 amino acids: CASRRDSTYDTQYF. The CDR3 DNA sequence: TGTGCCAGCAGGCGGGACAGCACTTACGATACGCAGTATTTT. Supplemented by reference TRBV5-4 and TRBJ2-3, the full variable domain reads ETGVTQSPTHLIKTRGQQVTLRCSSQSGHNTVSWYQQALGQGPQFIFQYYREEENGRGNFPPRFSGLQFPNYSSELNVNALELDDSALYLCASRRDSTYDTQYFGPGTRLTVL.

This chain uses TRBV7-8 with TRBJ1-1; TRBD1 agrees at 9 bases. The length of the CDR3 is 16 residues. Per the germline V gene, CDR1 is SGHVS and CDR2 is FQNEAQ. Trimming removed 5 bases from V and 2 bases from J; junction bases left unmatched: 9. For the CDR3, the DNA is TGTGCCAGCAGCCCCCGACAGGGGGAGCTAAACACTGAAGCTTTCTTT. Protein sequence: CASSPRQGELNTEAFF.

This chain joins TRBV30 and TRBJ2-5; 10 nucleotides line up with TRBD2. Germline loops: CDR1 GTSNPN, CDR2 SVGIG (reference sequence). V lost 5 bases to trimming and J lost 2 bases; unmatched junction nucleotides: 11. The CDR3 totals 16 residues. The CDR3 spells CAWSDLAGGLQETQYF. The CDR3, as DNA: TGTGCCTGGTCGGACTTAGCGGGGGGCTTACAAGAGACCCAGTACTTC.

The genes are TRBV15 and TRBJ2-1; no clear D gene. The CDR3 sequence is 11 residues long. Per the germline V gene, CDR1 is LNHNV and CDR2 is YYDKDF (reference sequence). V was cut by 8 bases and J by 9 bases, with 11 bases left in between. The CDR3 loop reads CATLLAGEQFF. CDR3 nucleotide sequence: TGTGCCACCCTCTTGGCTGGTGAGCAGTTCTTC. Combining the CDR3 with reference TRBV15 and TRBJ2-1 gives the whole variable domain DAMVIQNPRYQVTQFGKPVTLSCSQTLNHNVMYWYQQKSSQAPKLLFHYYDKDFNNEADTPDNFQSRRPNTSFCFLDIRSPGLGDTAMYLCATLLAGEQFFGPGTRLTVL.

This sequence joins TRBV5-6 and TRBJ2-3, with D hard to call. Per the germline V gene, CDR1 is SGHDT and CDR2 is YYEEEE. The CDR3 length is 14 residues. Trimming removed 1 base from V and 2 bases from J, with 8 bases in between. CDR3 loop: CASSLNTATDTQYF. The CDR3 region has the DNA TGTGCCAGCAGCTTGAATACAGCCACAGATACGCAGTATTTT.

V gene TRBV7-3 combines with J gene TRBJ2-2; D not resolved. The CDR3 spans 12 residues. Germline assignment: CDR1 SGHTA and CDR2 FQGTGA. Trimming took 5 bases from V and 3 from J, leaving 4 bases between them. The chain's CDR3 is CASSPYTGELFF. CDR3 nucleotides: TGTGCCAGCAGCCCCTACACCGGGGAGCTGTTTTTT.